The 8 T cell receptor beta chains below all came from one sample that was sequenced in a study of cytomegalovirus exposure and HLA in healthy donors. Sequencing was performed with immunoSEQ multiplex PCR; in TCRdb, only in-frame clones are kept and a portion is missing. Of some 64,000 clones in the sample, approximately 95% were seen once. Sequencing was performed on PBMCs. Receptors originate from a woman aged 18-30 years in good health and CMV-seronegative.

CDR3 residues: CASSRIAGVSYEQYF. The CDR3 DNA reads TGTGCCAGCAGTCGAATAGCGGGAGTCTCCTACGAGCAGTACTTC. The chain combines TRBV6-6 with TRBJ2-7; 9 nucleotides match TRBD2. V dropped 5 bases and J dropped 0; count of bases not matched to a gene: 5. Germline CDR1 and CDR2: MNHNY and SVGAGI (reference sequence). The CDR3 has 15 residues.

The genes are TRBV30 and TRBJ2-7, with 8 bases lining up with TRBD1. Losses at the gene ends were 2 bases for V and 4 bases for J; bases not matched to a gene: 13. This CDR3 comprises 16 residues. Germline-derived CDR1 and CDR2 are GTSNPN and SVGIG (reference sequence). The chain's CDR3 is CAWSPEGQVIQYEQYF. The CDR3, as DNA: TGTGCCTGGAGTCCCGAGGGACAGGTGATCCAGTACGAGCAGTACTTC. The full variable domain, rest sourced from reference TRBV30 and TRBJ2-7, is SQTIHQWPATLVQPVGSPLSLECTVEGTSNPNLYWYRQAAGRGLQLLFYSVGIGQISSEVPQNLSASRPQDRQFILSSKKLLLSDSGFYLCAWSPEGQVIQYEQYFGPGTRLTVT.

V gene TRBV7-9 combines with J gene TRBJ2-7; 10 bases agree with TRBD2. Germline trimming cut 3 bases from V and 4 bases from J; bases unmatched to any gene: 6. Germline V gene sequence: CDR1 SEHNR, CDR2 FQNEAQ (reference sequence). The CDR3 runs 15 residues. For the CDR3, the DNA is TGTGCCAGCAGCTTCCTAGCGGGAGCGAGTTACGAGCAGTACTTC. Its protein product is CASSFLAGASYEQYF.

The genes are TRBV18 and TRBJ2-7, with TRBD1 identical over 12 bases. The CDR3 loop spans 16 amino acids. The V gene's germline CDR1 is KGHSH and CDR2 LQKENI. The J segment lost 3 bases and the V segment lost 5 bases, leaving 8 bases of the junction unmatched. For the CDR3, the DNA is TGTGCCAGCTCAACGGGACAGGGGGCGGCGAACTACGAGCAGTACTTC. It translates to CASSTGQGAANYEQYF.

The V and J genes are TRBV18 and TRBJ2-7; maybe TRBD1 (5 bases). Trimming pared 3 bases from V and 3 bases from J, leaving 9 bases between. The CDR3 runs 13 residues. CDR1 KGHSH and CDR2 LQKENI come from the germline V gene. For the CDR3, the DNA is TGTGCCAGCTCACCGGGCAGGGTCTACGAGCAGTACTTC. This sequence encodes CASSPGRVYEQYF. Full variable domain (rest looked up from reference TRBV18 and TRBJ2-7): NAGVMQNPRHLVRRRGQEARLRCSPMKGHSHVYWYRQLPEEGLKFMVYLQKENIIDESGMPKERFSAEFPKEGPSILRIQQVVRGDSAAYFCASSPGRVYEQYFGPGTRLTVT.

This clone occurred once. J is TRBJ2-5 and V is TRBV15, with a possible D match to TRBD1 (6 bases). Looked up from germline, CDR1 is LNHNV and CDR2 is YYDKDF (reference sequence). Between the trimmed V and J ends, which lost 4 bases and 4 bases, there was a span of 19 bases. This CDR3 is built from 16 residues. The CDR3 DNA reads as TGTGCCACCAGCAAATATCCAGGAAGGGGGTCAGAGACCCAGTACTTC. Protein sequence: CATSKYPGRGSETQYF. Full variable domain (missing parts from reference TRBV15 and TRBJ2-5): DAMVIQNPRYQVTQFGKPVTLSCSQTLNHNVMYWYQQKSSQAPKLLFHYYDKDFNNEADTPDNFQSRRPNTSFCFLDIRSPGLGDTAMYLCATSKYPGRGSETQYFGPGTRLLVL.

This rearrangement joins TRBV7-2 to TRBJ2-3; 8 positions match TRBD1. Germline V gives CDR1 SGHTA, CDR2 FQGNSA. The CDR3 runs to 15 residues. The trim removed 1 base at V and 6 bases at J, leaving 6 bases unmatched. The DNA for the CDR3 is TGTGCCAGCAGCTTAGTTCCAGGGGGCAGGGATACGCAGTATTTT. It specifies CASSLVPGGRDTQYF.

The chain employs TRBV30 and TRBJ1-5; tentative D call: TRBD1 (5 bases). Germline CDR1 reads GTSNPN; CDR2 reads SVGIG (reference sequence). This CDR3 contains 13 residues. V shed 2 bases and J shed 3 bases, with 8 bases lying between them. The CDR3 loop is CAWSMTVNQPQHF. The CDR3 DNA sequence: TGTGCCTGGAGTATGACAGTCAATCAGCCCCAGCATTTT.